This TCR beta chain appears in the sequencing data of a study of blood T cell repertoires in COVID-19. Study information: Collection of acute and convalescent COVID-19 samples took place in the United States, Italy and Spain. The analysed material was cDNA or gDNA that came from T cells, B-cell-depleted T cells, or PBMCs.

Original analysis: Amplifying reference gene primers gave estimates of nucleated cell counts. Some clones are missing from TCRdb's copy, which holds only in-frame ones; the method was immunoSEQ multiplex PCR. That table gives V, J and clone size, and the DNA gave D and trimming. The repertoire holds some 71,000 clones, with roughly 89% as singletons. In germline, CDR1 is LNHDA, CDR2 SQIVND (reference sequence). This CDR3 is built from 17 residues. V gave up 4 bases and J gave up 0 bases; unmatched junction bases: 11. This clonotype was obtained from a man aged 45 to 65 with acute or convalescent COVID-19. V gene TRBV19 combines with J gene TRBJ2-5; 7 bases match TRBD2. Sequencing was carried out using peripheral blood. The CDR3 DNA follows: TGTGCCAGTAGTAAGTGGGTTCCTAGCGGCTACCAAGAGACCCAGTACTTC. This encodes CASSKWVPSGYQETQYF.